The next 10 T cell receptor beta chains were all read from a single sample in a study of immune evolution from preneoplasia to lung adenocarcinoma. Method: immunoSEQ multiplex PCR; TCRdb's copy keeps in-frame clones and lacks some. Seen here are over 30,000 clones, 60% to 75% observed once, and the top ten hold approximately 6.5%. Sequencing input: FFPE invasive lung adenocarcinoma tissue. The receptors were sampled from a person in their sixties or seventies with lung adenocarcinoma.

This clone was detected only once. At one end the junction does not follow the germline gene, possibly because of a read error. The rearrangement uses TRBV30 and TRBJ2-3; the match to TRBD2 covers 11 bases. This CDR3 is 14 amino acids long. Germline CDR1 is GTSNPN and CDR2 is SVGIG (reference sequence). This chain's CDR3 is CAWSAGGLAARGYF. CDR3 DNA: TGTGCCTGGAGCGCTGGGGGACTAGCGGCTAGAGGATACTTT.

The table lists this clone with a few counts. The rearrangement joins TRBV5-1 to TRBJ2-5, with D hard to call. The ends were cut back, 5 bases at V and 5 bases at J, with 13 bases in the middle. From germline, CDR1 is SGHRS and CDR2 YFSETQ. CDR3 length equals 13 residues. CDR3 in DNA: TGCGCCAGCAGGTCAAACGCCGGGGAGACCCAGTACTTC. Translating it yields CASRSNAGETQYF. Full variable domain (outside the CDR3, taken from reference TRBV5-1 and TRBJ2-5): KAGVTQTPRYLIKTRGQQVTLSCSPISGHRSVSWYQQTPGQGLQFLFEYFSETQRNKGNFPGRFSGRQFSNSRSEMNVSTLELGDSALYLCASRSNAGETQYFGPGTRLLVL.

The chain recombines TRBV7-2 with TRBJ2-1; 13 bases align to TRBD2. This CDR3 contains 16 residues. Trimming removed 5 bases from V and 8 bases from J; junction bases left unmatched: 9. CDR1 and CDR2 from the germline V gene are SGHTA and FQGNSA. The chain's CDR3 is CASSPGLAGSRDEQFF. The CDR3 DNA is TGTGCCAGCAGCCCGGGACTAGCGGGATCTAGAGATGAGCAGTTCTTC. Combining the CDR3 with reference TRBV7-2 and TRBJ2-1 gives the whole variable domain GAGVSQSPSNKVTEKGKDVELRCDPISGHTALYWYRQSLGQGLEFLIYFQGNSAPDKSGLPSDRFSAERTGGSVSTLTIQRTQQEDSAVYLCASSPGLAGSRDEQFFGPGTRLTVL.

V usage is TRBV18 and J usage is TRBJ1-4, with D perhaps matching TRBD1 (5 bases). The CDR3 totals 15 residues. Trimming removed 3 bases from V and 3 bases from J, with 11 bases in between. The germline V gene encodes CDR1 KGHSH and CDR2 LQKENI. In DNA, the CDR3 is TGTGCCAGCTCACCGGAGGGGTCCGCTAATGAAAAACTGTTTTTT. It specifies CASSPEGSANEKLFF.

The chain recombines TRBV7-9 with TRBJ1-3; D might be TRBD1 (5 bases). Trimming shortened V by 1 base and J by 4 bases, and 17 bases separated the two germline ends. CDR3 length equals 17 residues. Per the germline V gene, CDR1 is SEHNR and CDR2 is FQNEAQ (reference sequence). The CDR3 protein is CASSLDRGRKLGNTIYF. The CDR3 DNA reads TGTGCCAGCAGCTTAGATAGGGGACGGAAGCTGGGAAACACCATATATTTT. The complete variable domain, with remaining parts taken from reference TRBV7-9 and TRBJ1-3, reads DTGVSQNPRHKITKRGQNVTFRCDPISEHNRLYWYRQTLGQGPEFLTYFQNEAQLEKSRLLSDRFSAERPKGSFSTLEIQRTEQGDSAMYLCASSLDRGRKLGNTIYFGEGSWLTVV.

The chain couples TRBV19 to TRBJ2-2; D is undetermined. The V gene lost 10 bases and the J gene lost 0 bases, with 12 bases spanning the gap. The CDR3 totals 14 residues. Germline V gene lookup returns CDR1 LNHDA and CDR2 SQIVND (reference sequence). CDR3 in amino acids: CATRPTANTGELFF. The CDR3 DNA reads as TGTGCCACTAGACCGACCGCGAACACCGGGGAGCTGTTTTTT.

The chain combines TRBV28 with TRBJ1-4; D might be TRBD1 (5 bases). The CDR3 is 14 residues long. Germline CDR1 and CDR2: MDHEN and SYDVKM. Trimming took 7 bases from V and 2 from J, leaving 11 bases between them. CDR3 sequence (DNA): TGTGCCAGCACCCTGGGGGGGACTAATGAAAAACTGTTTTTT. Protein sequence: CASTLGGTNEKLFF.

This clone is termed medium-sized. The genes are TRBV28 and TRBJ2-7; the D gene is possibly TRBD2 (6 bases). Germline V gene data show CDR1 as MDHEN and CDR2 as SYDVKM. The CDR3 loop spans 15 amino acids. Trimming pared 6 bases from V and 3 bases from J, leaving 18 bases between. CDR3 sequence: CASRQPTSANYEQYF. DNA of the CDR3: TGTGCCAGCAGGCAGCCGACTAGTGCGAACTACGAGCAGTACTTC.

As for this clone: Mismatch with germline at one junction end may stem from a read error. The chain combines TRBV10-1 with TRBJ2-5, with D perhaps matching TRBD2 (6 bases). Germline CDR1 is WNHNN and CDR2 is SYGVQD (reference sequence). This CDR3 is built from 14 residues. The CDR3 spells CASRCHLAQETQYF. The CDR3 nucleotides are TGTGCCAGCAGGTGCCACCTAGCGCAAGAGACCCAGTACTTC.

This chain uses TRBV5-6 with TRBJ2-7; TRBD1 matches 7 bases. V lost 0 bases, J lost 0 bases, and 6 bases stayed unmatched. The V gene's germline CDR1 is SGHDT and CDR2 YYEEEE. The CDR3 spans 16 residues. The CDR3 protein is CASSLDRGTGSYEQYF. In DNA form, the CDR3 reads TGTGCCAGCAGCTTGGACAGGGGAACTGGCTCCTACGAGCAGTACTTC.